The 19 T cell receptor beta chains below were found in one sample sequenced in a study of T cells expressing NK-cell markers. TCRdb reprocessed the 5' RACE reads, keeping one entry per CDR3 protein, no DNA. The listing records some 600,000 distinct CDR3 sequences. Sequencing was performed on blood T cells: a sorted CD56 or NKG2C T cell subset, CD4+ or CD8+ T cells, or bulk PBMC T cells (not recorded which). These receptors came from a man younger than 30 in good health.

The rearrangement joins TRBV20-1 to TRBJ2-7; lacking DNA, the TRBD1 call made by TCRdb goes unchecked. The CDR3 runs to 15 residues. Germline V lookup: CDR1 DFQATT, CDR2 SNEGSKA (reference sequence). CDR3: CSATKTGGSSYEQYF.

The V gene is TRBV6-5, the J gene TRBJ1-1. The CDR3 has 11 amino acids. CDR1 is MNHEY and CDR2 is SVGAGI in the germline V gene. The CDR3 sequence: CASKQYTEAFF.

This rearrangement joins TRBV28 to TRBJ2-7; the D call from TCRdb, TRBD1, cannot be confirmed without DNA. This CDR3 has 13 residues. Germline values: CDR1 MDHEN, CDR2 SYDVKM. CDR3 protein: CASTRGAQYEQYF.

The chain links TRBV12-3 or TRBV12-4 to TRBJ1-3; there is no DNA to check the TCRdb D call of TRBD1. The CDR3 runs 14 residues. The chain's CDR3 is CASSLAGGQNTIYF.

This chain links TRBV7-9 with TRBJ2-7; the TCRdb D gene call, TRBD1, has no DNA to confirm it. Germline V gene sequence: CDR1 SEHNR, CDR2 FQNEAQ (reference sequence). The CDR3 covers 12 residues. The CDR3 sequence is CASSTRQGQQYF.

This chain joins TRBV29-1 and TRBJ2-1. Germline V lookup: CDR1 SQVTM, CDR2 ANQGSEA. This CDR3 spans 12 amino acids. CDR3 amino acids: CSVAGPRNEQFF.

The V call is TRBV25-1, the J call TRBJ2-7. This CDR3 has 12 residues. Germline V gives CDR1 MGHDK, CDR2 SYGVNS. CDR3 sequence: CASTTASYEQYF.

V usage is TRBV12-3 or TRBV12-4 and J usage is TRBJ2-5; TCRdb proposes TRBD1, but this gene call is untestable without DNA. This CDR3 comprises 14 residues. This CDR3 reads CASSEGPNQETQYF.

V is TRBV29-1 and J is TRBJ1-4; the TCRdb call, TRBD1, lacks DNA for checking. CDR1 and CDR2 (germline): SQVTM, ANQGSEA. The CDR3 runs to 12 residues. This CDR3 is CSVHTGEEKLFF.

The gene calls are TRBV5-1 and TRBJ2-5; the TCRdb call, TRBD2, lacks DNA for checking. The CDR3 is 15 residues long. From germline, CDR1 is SGHRS and CDR2 YFSETQ. The CDR3 protein is CASSFGSGPRETQYF.

CDR3 residues: CSADPGGNTIYF. The chain joins TRBV20-1 to TRBJ1-3; TCRdb's D call of TRBD1 is untestable without DNA. In germline, CDR1 is DFQATT, CDR2 SNEGSKA (reference sequence). The CDR3 sequence is 12 residues long.

V usage is TRBV12-3 or TRBV12-4 and J usage is TRBJ2-5. This CDR3 is built from 13 residues. This CDR3 is CASSLVRLETQYF.

The chain has TRBV12-3 or TRBV12-4 and TRBJ2-3; the TCRdb D gene call, TRBD2, has no DNA to confirm it. The CDR3 length is 16 residues. The CDR3 is CASSLGGLEDTDTQYF.

The chain uses TRBV4-1 and TRBJ2-3; TCRdb picks TRBD2, but there is no DNA to check that call. CDR1 and CDR2 (germline): MGHRA, YSYEKL. The CDR3 has 14 amino acids. This chain's CDR3 is CASSRDSRTDTQYF.

V usage is TRBV10-1 and J usage is TRBJ2-2. From germline, CDR1 is WNHNN and CDR2 SYGVQD (reference sequence). CDR3 length: 13 amino acids. The CDR3 spells CASSGANTGELFF.

This chain joins TRBV28 and TRBJ2-1. Germline CDR1 is MDHEN and CDR2 is SYDVKM. This CDR3 contains 13 residues. CDR3 residues: CASMRGIDNEQFF.

The chain couples TRBV19 to TRBJ1-1; checking the TCRdb D call of TRBD1 is not possible without DNA. Germline loops: CDR1 LNHDA, CDR2 SQIVND (reference sequence). The CDR3 runs to 14 residues. This chain's CDR3 is CASSIGGRNTEAFF.

The chain recombines TRBV7-9 with TRBJ2-3; TCRdb gives TRBD1 as the D gene, but with no DNA this cannot be confirmed. Germline assignment: CDR1 SEHNR and CDR2 FQNEAQ (reference sequence). CDR3 length: 18 amino acids. CDR3 loop: CASSLPWTGFGSTDTQYF.

The chain couples TRBV12-3 or TRBV12-4 to TRBJ1-2; without DNA, the TCRdb call of TRBD1 cannot be checked. The CDR3 covers 15 residues. This CDR3 reads CASSLMRDRIYGYTF.